What follows describes a single T cell receptor beta chain. This specimen belongs to a study of blood T cell repertoires in COVID-19. Recruitment covered fewer than 25 US areas and drew participants whose ages spanned about 18 to 90 years. In assigning cohorts, the study relied on participant-reported clinical history. Unmatched junction bases numbered 6, after V lost 3 bases and J lost 4 bases. The CDR3 length is 16 residues. The V gene's germline CDR1 is MDHEN and CDR2 SYDVKM. Generated by immunoSEQ multiplex PCR, the TCRdb table keeps only in-frame clones and is missing some. The table records about 210,000 clones, under 90% of them present only once.

The chain employs TRBV28 and TRBJ1-5, with TRBD1 matching 10 bases. This TCR was sampled from a woman aged 45-65 years with acute COVID-19. Sequenced: PBMCs or T cells enriched from blood (not recorded which). This chain's CDR3 is CASSFGGQGGNQPQHF. CDR3 nucleotide sequence: TGTGCCAGCAGTTTCGGTGGACAGGGGGGGAATCAGCCCCAGCATTTT. The variable domain in full, completed from reference TRBV28 and TRBJ1-5, reads DVKVTQSSRYLVKRTGEKVFLECVQDMDHENMFWYRQDPGLGLRLIYFSYDVKMKEKGDIPEGYSVSREKKERFSLILESASTNQTSMYLCASSFGGQGGNQPQHFGDGTRLSIL.